This entry features one TCR beta chain sequence. Its antigen is unidentified. These data originate in a study of regulatory T cells in long-lasting Graves disease. Study-wide findings and caveats: Small numbers of samples may have cut accuracy.

The time point is: persistent/refractory GD, antithyroid drugs over 5 years with positive TRAb. Following extraction of RNA from PBMCs, that RNA was used to make the TCR library. American Thyroid Association guidelines served as the basis for diagnosing Graves' disease. With iRepertoire HTBI primers and Arm-PCR of CDR3 regions, TCR beta libraries were built. From the multiplex PCR reads, TCRdb called clonotypes with MiXCR, one entry per CDR3 protein. The sample holds 400,000 to 500,000 distinct CDR3 sequences, roughly a fifth seen once. Unmatched junction bases numbered 10, after V lost 2 bases and J lost 8 bases. Germline V gives CDR1 SQVTM, CDR2 ANQGSEA. There are 15 residues in the CDR3.

The sequence was obtained from a female donor with Graves disease. The genes are TRBV29-1 and TRBJ2-1; 9 nucleotides agree with TRBD2. Specimen: peripheral blood mononuclear cells (PBMCs), collected when the disease was refractory, from a patient treated with antithyroid drugs. Written as DNA, the CDR3 is TGCAGCGTTGAACCCTTGGCGGGAGGGGGGGATGAGCAGTTCTTC. Translating it yields CSVEPLAGGGDEQFF.